A single sample is the source of the 10 T cell receptor beta chains below, sequenced in a study of OX40 agonist ivuxolimab in advanced cancers. The library was generated by the immunoSEQ multiplex PCR assay. This immuneACCESS table, as held by TCRdb, lists in-frame sequences with V and J called but not all clones. Of the missing ones, under half trace to an unresolved V gene in checked studies; the others have no known cause. This sample comprises approximately 56,000 clones, 85% to 90% of them detected only once. Less than 2% of the sample rests with the top ten. Material: CD4+ or CD8+ T cells sorted from blood, obtained in a trial of the OX40 agonist ivuxolimab. The receptors were sampled from an adult with an advanced solid tumor such as melanoma, head and neck, liver or kidney cancer.

The V gene is TRBV5-4, the J gene TRBJ2-5, with D tentatively TRBD1 or TRBD2 (5 bases each). Germline lookup yields CDR1 SGHNT and CDR2 YYREEE (reference sequence). There are 14 residues in the CDR3. Trimming cost V 2 bases and J 5 bases, with 13 bases left between them. CDR3 bases: TGTGCCAGCAGCTTAAGAGGGAAGGGGGAGACCCAGTACTTC. Encoded protein: CASSLRGKGETQYF.

The chain couples TRBV10-3 to TRBJ2-6, with 11 bases that match TRBD1. This CDR3 is built from 17 residues. Trimming cost V 7 bases and J 0 bases; bases outside gene matches: 5. Germline assignment: CDR1 ENHRY and CDR2 SYGVKD. The CDR3 spells CAINRDRGSSGANVLTF. The CDR3 nucleotides read TGTGCCATCAATCGGGACAGGGGGAGCTCTGGGGCCAACGTCCTGACTTTC.

This clone was seen a single time. The V gene is TRBV6-6, the J gene TRBJ2-1; D unclear. The germline gives CDR1 MNHNY, CDR2 SVGAGI (reference sequence). The CDR3 sequence is 14 residues long. V was shortened by 1 base and J by 0 bases, with 4 bases between the two germline ends. In DNA form, the CDR3 reads TGTGCCAGCAGTTACTTTAGCTCCTACAATGAGCAGTTCTTC. Encoded protein: CASSYFSSYNEQFF.

This chain joins TRBV18 and TRBJ2-3; no definite D call. The length of the CDR3 is 13 residues. V was clipped by 1 base and J by 5 bases, with 7 bases between them. Germline CDR1 reads KGHSH; CDR2 reads LQKENI. CDR3 nucleotides: TGTGCCAGCTCACCACAATCGGGAGATACGCAGTATTTT. Protein product: CASSPQSGDTQYF.

The rearrangement joins TRBV4-3 to TRBJ1-1; 8 bases map to TRBD1. Germline CDR1 and CDR2: LGHNA and YSLEER. CDR3 length: 15 residues. V trimming: 6 bases; J trimming: 4 bases; junction bases outside the gene matches: 10. CDR3 nucleotide sequence: TGCGCCAGCAGACTAAACTACAGGGGGAGCACTGAAGCTTTCTTT. Protein product: CASRLNYRGSTEAFF.

The rearrangement joins TRBV6-1 to TRBJ1-2; D is unresolved. Trimming took off 4 bases at V and 2 bases at J, with 8 bases between the two ends. The CDR3 contains 13 residues. CDR1 and CDR2 (germline): MNHNS, SASEGT. The CDR3 sequence is CASSGVPNYGYTF. The CDR3 region has the DNA TGTGCCAGCAGTGGTGTCCCCAACTATGGCTACACCTTC.

This chain joins TRBV19 and TRBJ2-3; 9 bases agree with TRBD2. Germline V CDR1 and CDR2: LNHDA, SQIVND (reference sequence). The CDR3 spans 17 residues. Trimming cost V 5 bases and J 3 bases; bases outside gene matches: 12. CDR3 protein: CASSPGVAGARTDTQYF. DNA for the CDR3: TGTGCCAGTAGTCCGGGGGTAGCGGGAGCGAGGACAGATACGCAGTATTTT.

The gene calls are TRBV18 and TRBJ2-5; TRBD2 matches 7 bases. The junction had 6 bases not matched to a gene; V was cut back by 1 base and J by 1 base. Germline values: CDR1 KGHSH, CDR2 LQKENI. The CDR3 runs to 16 residues. CDR3 protein: CASSPRQAGTQETQYF. In DNA, the CDR3 is TGTGCCAGCTCACCACGACAAGCGGGGACCCAAGAGACCCAGTACTTC.

The chain couples TRBV2 to TRBJ2-7; D might be TRBD1 (6 bases). This CDR3 has 14 residues. In germline, CDR1 is SNHLY, CDR2 FYNNEI. V was pared by 6 bases and J by 2 bases, with 14 bases between. CDR3 residues: CASRPDSATYEQYF. The DNA of the CDR3 is TGTGCCAGCAGGCCGGACAGCGCTACCTACGAGCAGTACTTC. Variable domain in full (rest from reference TRBV2 and TRBJ2-7): EPEVTQTPSHQVTQMGQEVILRCVPISNHLYFYWYRQILGQKVEFLVSFYNNEISEKSEIFDDQFSVERPDGSNFTLKIRSTKLEDSAMYFCASRPDSATYEQYFGPGTRLTVT.

A single count supports this clone. This chain uses TRBV28 with TRBJ2-1; 8 bases line up with TRBD2. Germline V gene data show CDR1 as MDHEN and CDR2 as SYDVKM. The CDR3 length is 15 residues. V lost 4 bases, J lost 4 bases, and 6 bases stayed unmatched. The CDR3 bases are TGTGCCAGCAGTTATAGCGGGAACTATTACAATGAGCAGTTCTTC. This translates into CASSYSGNYYNEQFF.